This T cell receptor beta chain was observed in a study of T-cell reconstitution after alpha-beta-depleted transplantation in children. The TCRbeta library was prepared with unique molecular identifiers. TCRdb processed the PCR reads anew with MiXCR; each CDR3 protein has one entry. There are 80,000 or so distinct CDR3 sequences in the sample; around an eighth occur only once, and about 25% lies in the top ten. Study-wide results and limits: In patients about two months after transplant, alpha-beta T cells reportedly arose from several hundred expanded graft clones. From newly produced T cells came most of the T-cell counts and diversity one year after transplant.

In this sample, this clonotype turned up many times. Its antigen is currently unknown. Deletions cut 5 bases from V and 6 bases from J, with 10 bases between. The CDR3 spans 12 residues. The germline V gene encodes CDR1 MNHEY and CDR2 SVGEGT. This receptor was taken from a male patient aged 2-10 years who had a stem cell transplant for acute lymphoblastic leukemia, so the T cells may come from the graft donor. The chain is built from TRBV6-2 or TRBV6-3 and TRBJ1-1; maybe TRBD1 (5 bases). The specimen comprised PBMCs, mostly from graft donor cells, sampled 180 days after TCRalphabeta/CD19-depleted stem cell transplant. CDR3 DNA sequence: TGTGCCAGCAGTCACGGACAATCTGAAGCTTTCTTT. Amino acids: CASSHGQSEAFF.